Below, one TCR beta chain is given with its context. Its antigen is not known. Healthy donors had no documented immune events, such as infections, while sampled. The sample comes from a study of identifying expanded T cells in peripheral blood. Generated by immunoSEQ multiplex PCR, the TCRdb table keeps only in-frame clones and is missing some. The sample contains over 100,000 clones, around 89% of which appear only once. Study-level findings and limits: Roughly 1.1 clones differed between technical replicates, versus approximately 17 and 20 over time.

This CDR3 contains 15 residues. The V gene's germline CDR1 is SGHVS and CDR2 FQNEAQ. Trimming shortened V by 2 bases and J by 0 bases, and 8 bases separated the two germline ends. The V call is TRBV7-8, the J call TRBJ2-1; D is possibly TRBD1 (5 bases). This receptor was identified in a person aged 18 to 75 in good health. Input material: blood. CDR3 bases: TGTGCCAGCAGCTTAAGCCAGGGCTCCTACAATGAGCAGTTCTTC. It is translated as CASSLSQGSYNEQFF.